The 19 T cell receptor beta chains below all came from one sample that was sequenced in a study of identical twins. TCRdb recomputed calls from the 5' RACE reads with MiXCR, one row per CDR3 protein. The sample shows approximately 1.8 million distinct CDR3 sequences, less than 35% of them seen only once. The sequencing input was cord blood. Every receptor here comes from a newborn girl in good health.

This CDR3 is CSARDRGEAKNIQYF. CDR3 in DNA: TGCAGTGCTAGAGATCGGGGCGAAGCCAAAAACATTCAGTACTTC. V usage is TRBV20-1 and J usage is TRBJ2-4; perhaps D is TRBD1 or TRBD2 (5 bases each). The V end was cut by 0 bases, the J end by 0 bases, with 9 bases between. This CDR3 comprises 15 residues. Germline V gene lookup returns CDR1 DFQATT and CDR2 SNEGSKA (reference sequence).

J is TRBJ1-4 and V is TRBV27; possible D gene TRBD1, 5 bases. Trimming cost V 0 bases and J 4 bases, with 9 bases left between them. CDR1 is MNHEY, CDR2 SMNVEV, per germline (reference sequence). The CDR3 extends over 15 amino acids. The CDR3 region is CASSLSARVNEKLFF. CDR3 coding DNA: TGTGCCAGCAGTTTATCGGCCAGGGTTAATGAAAAACTGTTTTTT.

The chain links TRBV18 to TRBJ1-2; 7 bases align to TRBD1. V dropped 1 base and J dropped 8; count of bases not matched to a gene: 4. The CDR3 loop spans 13 amino acids. Germline CDR1 KGHSH, CDR2 LQKENI. As DNA, the CDR3 is TGTGCCAGCTCACCACTAGACAGGGCGGGCTACACCTTC. It translates to CASSPLDRAGYTF.

This clonotype was counted only a few times. This chain's CDR3 is CASSQSGLAGGTGELFF. The CDR3 coding sequence is TGCGCCAGCAGCCAATCGGGACTAGCGGGGGGCACCGGGGAGCTGTTTTTT. The chain couples TRBV4-1 to TRBJ2-2; TRBD2 aligns across 15 bases. V shed 2 bases and J 4 bases; nucleotides not matched to a gene: 2. Germline V gene data show CDR1 as MGHRA and CDR2 as YSYEKL. The CDR3 loop spans 17 amino acids.

This clonotype was observed a few times. Here the CDR3 reads CATSRDSVEQYF. As DNA, the CDR3 is TGTGCCACCAGCAGAGATTCTGTCGAGCAGTACTTC. V gene TRBV15 combines with J gene TRBJ2-5; no clear D gene. The J call may not be correct, given that the DNA end is closer to TRBJ2-7. The CDR3 spans 12 residues. Per the germline V gene, CDR1 is LNHNV and CDR2 is YYDKDF (reference sequence).

This clonotype was picked up a small number of times. The V and J genes are TRBV5-1 and TRBJ1-4; no reliable D call. V dropped 1 base and J dropped 6 bases, with 16 bases sitting between them. The CDR3 is 16 amino acids. The germline CDR1 and CDR2 sequences are SGHRS and YFSETQ. This chain's CDR3 is CASSLFLRVGDEKLFF. In nucleotides, the CDR3 is TGCGCCAGCAGCTTGTTTCTACGGGTTGGGGATGAAAAACTGTTTTTT.

This clonotype was observed once. Sequence at one end of the junction differs from germline and may be a read error. This rearrangement joins TRBV3-1 to TRBJ1-1, with D hard to call. The CDR3 loop spans 14 amino acids. Germline values: CDR1 LGHDT, CDR2 YNNKEL (reference sequence). Written as DNA, the CDR3 is TGTGCCAGCATCCAAGACCCGAGGTGGACTGAAGCTTTCTTT. This codes for CASIQDPRWTEAFF. The complete variable domain, with remaining parts taken from reference TRBV3-1 and TRBJ1-1, reads DTAVSQTPKYLVTQMGNDKSIKCEQNLGHDTMYWYKQDSKKFLKIMFSYNNKELIINETVPNRFSPKSPDKAHLNLHINSLELGDSAVYFCASIQDPRWTEAFFGQGTRLTVV.

This clonotype appeared a few times. The chain recombines TRBV7-9 with TRBJ2-6; TRBD2 matches at 11 bases. V was pared by 2 bases and J by 2 bases, with 2 bases of the junction left unmatched. Per the germline V gene, CDR1 is SEHNR and CDR2 is FQNEAQ (reference sequence). This CDR3 spans 17 amino acids. The CDR3 loop reads CASSLPSGGPGANVLTF. The CDR3 DNA sequence: TGTGCCAGCAGCTTACCTAGCGGGGGGCCTGGGGCCAACGTCCTGACTTTC.

This clonotype was recorded a few times. The gene calls are TRBV20-1 and TRBJ1-2; D remains ambiguous. This CDR3 is built from 12 residues. Per the germline V gene, CDR1 is DFQATT and CDR2 is SNEGSKA (reference sequence). V was pared by 1 base and J by 4 bases, with 7 bases between. The CDR3 DNA is TGCAGTGCTAGAGCCCAGTCCTATGGCTACACCTTC. Translation gives CSARAQSYGYTF.

This rearrangement joins TRBV5-4 to TRBJ2-2, with D perhaps matching TRBD1 (5 bases). This CDR3 is built from 16 residues. Germline V CDR1 and CDR2: SGHNT, YYREEE (reference sequence). V was cut by 5 bases and J by 3 bases, with 17 bases left in between. The CDR3, as DNA: TGTGCCAGCAGTCTAGGGGAAACCATGTACACCGGGGAGCTGTTTTTT. Protein: CASSLGETMYTGELFF.

The chain carries TRBV6-2 or TRBV6-3 and TRBJ2-3; 8 positions agree with TRBD1. The V gene's germline CDR1 is MNHEY and CDR2 SVGEGT. The CDR3 length is 14 residues. J was trimmed by 5 bases and V by 2 bases; bases with no gene match: 3. CDR3 sequence: CASSYGTGLDTQYF. CDR3 nucleotides: TGTGCCAGCAGTTACGGGACAGGTTTAGATACGCAGTATTTT.

The V and J genes are TRBV12-3 or TRBV12-4 and TRBJ2-5; 8 bases are shared with TRBD2. Trimming removed 3 bases from V and 7 bases from J; junction bases left unmatched: 7. The CDR3 runs to 14 residues. CDR3 DNA sequence: TGTGCCAGCAGTTTCCCTAGCGGGCCCTCGACCCAGTACTTC. Translated, it gives CASSFPSGPSTQYF.

A few counts support this clonotype. The chain is built from TRBV4-2 and TRBJ2-1, with TRBD2 identical over 9 bases. Per the germline V gene, CDR1 is LGHNA and CDR2 is YNFKEQ. The CDR3 consists of 14 residues. V trimming: 0 bases; J trimming: 9 bases; junction bases outside the gene matches: 3. The chain's CDR3 is CASSQDRLAVEQFF. The CDR3 nucleotides are TGTGCCAGCAGCCAAGATCGACTAGCGGTTGAGCAGTTCTTC.

The rearrangement uses TRBV7-9 and TRBJ1-4; D is unclear. V was cut by 5 bases and J by 8 bases, with 6 bases left in between. The CDR3 covers 11 residues. Per the germline V gene, CDR1 is SEHNR and CDR2 is FQNEAQ (reference sequence). The CDR3 nucleotides read TGTGCCAGCAGCCGCGTGGAAAAACTGTTTTTT. Translated, it gives CASSRVEKLFF.

This clonotype was counted only a few times. This chain connects TRBV9 to TRBJ2-7, with 7 bases matching TRBD1. The CDR3 contains 16 residues. V gave up 4 bases and J gave up 4 bases; unmatched junction bases: 14. Germline lookup yields CDR1 SGDLS and CDR2 YYNGEE. The CDR3, as DNA: TGTGCCAGCAGCCCCCTTCCTTGGGACAGTACGTACGAGCAGTACTTC. As protein: CASSPLPWDSTYEQYF.

This clonotype appeared a few times. The V call is TRBV20-1, the J call TRBJ2-5, with D hard to call. Germline CDR1 is DFQATT and CDR2 is SNEGSKA (reference sequence). V lost 0 bases, J lost 9 bases, and 14 bases lay in between. The CDR3 has 13 amino acids. The CDR3 DNA is TGCAGTGCTAGAGACAGGACCGCCACGGCCCAGTACTTC. The encoded protein is CSARDRTATAQYF.

This clonotype turned up a few times. This sequence joins TRBV13 and TRBJ2-4; tentative D call: TRBD2 (6 bases). Per the germline V gene, CDR1 is PRHDT and CDR2 is FYEKMQ (reference sequence). V was shortened by 3 bases and J by 2 bases, with 8 bases between the two germline ends. The CDR3 contains 14 residues. CDR3 coding DNA: TGTGCCAGCAGCTTTGGGGACTCCAAAAACATTCAGTACTTC. It codes for CASSFGDSKNIQYF.

This chain connects TRBV20-1 to TRBJ2-7, with a possible D match to TRBD1 (7 bases). Trimming left V 6 bases short and J 2 bases short, with 20 bases between. The CDR3 extends over 15 amino acids. The germline V gene has CDR1 DFQATT and CDR2 SNEGSKA (reference sequence). The CDR3 DNA reads as TGCAGTGCCCGAGGAGGGGGCGGGCTAACCTACGAGCAGTACTTC. Protein: CSARGGGGLTYEQYF.

V and J are TRBV20-1 and TRBJ2-2, with D perhaps matching TRBD1 or TRBD2 (5 bases each). Germline values: CDR1 DFQATT, CDR2 SNEGSKA (reference sequence). With 2 bases removed from V and 7 bases from J, the gap between germline ends came to 11 bases. The CDR3 covers 13 residues. CDR3 region: CSARRTRGGELFF. The CDR3 nucleotides are TGCAGTGCTAGACGTACTAGGGGCGGGGAGCTGTTTTTT.